This T cell receptor (beta chain) was obtained from a study of blood T cell repertoires in COVID-19. Study context: The United States, Italy and Spain supplied acute and convalescent COVID-19 samples. T cells, B-cell-depleted T cells, or PBMCs provided the cDNA or gDNA that served as material.

Original analysis: Estimates of nucleated cell counts were drawn from the amplification of reference gene primers. This table comes from immunoSEQ multiplex PCR, and its TCRdb copy is limited to in-frame clones, with some not included. V and J calls and clone size are as listed in that table; D and trimming were resolved from the DNA. The sample lists roughly 80,000 clones, roughly four fifths occurring once. This CDR3 region has 15 residues. The V segment lost 5 bases and the J segment 6 bases; nucleotides outside the gene matches: 7. The V gene's germline CDR1 is MNHEY and CDR2 SVGAGI. The sample comprised peripheral blood. This chain uses TRBV6-5 with TRBJ1-4; 9 positions agree with TRBD1. The TCR originated in a human donor in a cohort sampled during active COVID-19. The CDR3 sequence: CASSPTGTGHEKLFF. For the CDR3, the DNA is TGTGCCAGCAGTCCTACCGGGACAGGGCATGAAAAACTGTTTTTT.